This T cell receptor beta chain was recorded in a study of T cell repertoires in cytomegalovirus infection. V was cut by 1 base and J by 7 bases, with 10 bases left in between. Germline V gene lookup returns CDR1 KGHSH and CDR2 LQKENI. The CDR3 is 13 amino acids. To note about this clonotype: The antigen is undetermined.

TCRdb itself ran the reads through MiXCR, one entry per CDR3 protein. The sample holds nearly 700,000 distinct CDR3 sequences; around 30% are singletons and the top ten take 15% to 20%. This chain uses TRBV18 with TRBJ1-1; possibly TRBD1 for D (5 bases). The source material was cultured PBMCs, sampled from culture after CMV antigen stimulation. The origin of this receptor is a human donor in good health (CMV status not recorded). Some clones in this sample may be carry-over from other donors' samples. The CDR3 spells CASSPRTGDEAFF. Written as DNA, the CDR3 is TGTGCCAGCTCACCACGAACAGGCGATGAAGCTTTCTTT.